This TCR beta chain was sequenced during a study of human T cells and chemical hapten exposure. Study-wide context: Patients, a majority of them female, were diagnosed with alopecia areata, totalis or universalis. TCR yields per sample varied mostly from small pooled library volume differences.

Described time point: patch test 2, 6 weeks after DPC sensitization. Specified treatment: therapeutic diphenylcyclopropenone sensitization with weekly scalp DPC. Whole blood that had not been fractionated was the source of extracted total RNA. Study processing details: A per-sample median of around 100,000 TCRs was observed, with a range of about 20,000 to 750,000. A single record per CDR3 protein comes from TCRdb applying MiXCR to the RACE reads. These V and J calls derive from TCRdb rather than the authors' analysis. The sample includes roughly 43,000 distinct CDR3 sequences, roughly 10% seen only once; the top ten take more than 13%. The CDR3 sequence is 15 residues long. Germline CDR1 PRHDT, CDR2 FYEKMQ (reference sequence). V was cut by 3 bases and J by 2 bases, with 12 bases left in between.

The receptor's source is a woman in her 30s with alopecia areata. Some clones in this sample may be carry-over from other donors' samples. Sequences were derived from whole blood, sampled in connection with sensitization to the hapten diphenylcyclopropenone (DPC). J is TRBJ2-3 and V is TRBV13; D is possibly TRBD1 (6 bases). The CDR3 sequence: CASSFLDRFTDTQYF. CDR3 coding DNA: TGTGCCAGCAGCTTCTTAGACAGGTTCACAGATACGCAGTATTTT.